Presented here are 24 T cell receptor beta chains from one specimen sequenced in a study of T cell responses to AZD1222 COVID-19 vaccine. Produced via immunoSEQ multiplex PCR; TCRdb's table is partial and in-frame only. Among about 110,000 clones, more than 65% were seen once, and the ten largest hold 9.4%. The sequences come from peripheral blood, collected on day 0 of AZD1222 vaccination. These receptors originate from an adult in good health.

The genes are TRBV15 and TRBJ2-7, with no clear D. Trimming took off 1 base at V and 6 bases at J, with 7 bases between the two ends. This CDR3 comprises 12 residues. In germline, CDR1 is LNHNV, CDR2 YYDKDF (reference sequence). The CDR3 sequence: CATSRVKREQYF. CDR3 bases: TGTGCCACCAGCAGAGTAAAGCGCGAGCAGTACTTC.

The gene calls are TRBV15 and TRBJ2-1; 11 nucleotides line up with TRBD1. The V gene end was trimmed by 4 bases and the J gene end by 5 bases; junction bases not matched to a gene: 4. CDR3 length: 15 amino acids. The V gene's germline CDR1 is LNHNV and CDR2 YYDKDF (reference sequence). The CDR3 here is CATSMRTGGHNEQFF. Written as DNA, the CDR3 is TGTGCCACCAGCATGAGGACAGGGGGCCACAATGAGCAGTTCTTC.

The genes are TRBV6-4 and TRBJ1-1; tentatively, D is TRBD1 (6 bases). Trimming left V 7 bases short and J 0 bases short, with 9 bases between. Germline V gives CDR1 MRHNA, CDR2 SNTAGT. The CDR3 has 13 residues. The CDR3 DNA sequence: TGTGCCAGCAAACAGGGTGTGAACACTGAAGCTTTCTTT. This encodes CASKQGVNTEAFF.

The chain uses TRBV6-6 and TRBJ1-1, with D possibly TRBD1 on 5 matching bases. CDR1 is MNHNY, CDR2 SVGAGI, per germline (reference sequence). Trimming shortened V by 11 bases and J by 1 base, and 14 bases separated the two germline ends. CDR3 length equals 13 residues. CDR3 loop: CAESLGTNTEAFF. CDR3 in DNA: TGTGCCGAGAGCCTTGGGACGAACACTGAAGCTTTCTTT.

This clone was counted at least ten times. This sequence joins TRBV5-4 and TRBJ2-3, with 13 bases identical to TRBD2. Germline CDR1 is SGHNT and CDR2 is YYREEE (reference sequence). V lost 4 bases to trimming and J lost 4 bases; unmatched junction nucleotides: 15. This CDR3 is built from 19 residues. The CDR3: CASSGGPGLAGSAPDTQYF. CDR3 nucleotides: TGTGCCAGCAGCGGAGGGCCGGGACTAGCGGGAAGCGCCCCAGATACGCAGTATTTT.

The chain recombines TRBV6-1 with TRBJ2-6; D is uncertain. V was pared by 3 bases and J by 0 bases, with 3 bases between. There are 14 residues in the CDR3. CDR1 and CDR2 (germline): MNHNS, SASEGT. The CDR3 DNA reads TGTGCCAGCAGTGAGACCTCTGGGGCCAACGTCCTGACTTTC. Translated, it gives CASSETSGANVLTF.

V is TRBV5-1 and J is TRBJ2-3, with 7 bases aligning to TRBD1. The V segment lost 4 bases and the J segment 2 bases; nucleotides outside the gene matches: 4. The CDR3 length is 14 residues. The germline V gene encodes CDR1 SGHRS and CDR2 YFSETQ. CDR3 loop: CASSGDSPTDTQYF. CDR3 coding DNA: TGCGCCAGCAGCGGGGACAGCCCCACAGATACGCAGTATTTT.

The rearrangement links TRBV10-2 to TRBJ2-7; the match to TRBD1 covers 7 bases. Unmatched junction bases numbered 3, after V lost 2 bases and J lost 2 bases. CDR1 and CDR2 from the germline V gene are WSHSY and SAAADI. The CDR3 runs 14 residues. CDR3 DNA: TGCGCCAGCAGTGAGAACAGGGGCCCCTACGAGCAGTACTTC. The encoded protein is CASSENRGPYEQYF.

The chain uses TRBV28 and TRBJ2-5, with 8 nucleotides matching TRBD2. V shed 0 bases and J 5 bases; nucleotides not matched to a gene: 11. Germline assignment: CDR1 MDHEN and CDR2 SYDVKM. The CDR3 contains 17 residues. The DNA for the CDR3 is TGTGCCAGCAGTTTATGGGGTCTCGGGAGGGCCCTCGAGACCCAGTACTTC. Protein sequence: CASSLWGLGRALETQYF.

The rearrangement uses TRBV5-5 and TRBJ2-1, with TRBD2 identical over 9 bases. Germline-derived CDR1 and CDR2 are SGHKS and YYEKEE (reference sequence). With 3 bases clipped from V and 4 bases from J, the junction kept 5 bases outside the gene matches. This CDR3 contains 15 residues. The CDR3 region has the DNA TGTGCCAGCAGCTCGTCTAGCGGGGTTTACAATGAGCAGTTCTTC. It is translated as CASSSSSGVYNEQFF.

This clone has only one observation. The CDR3 nucleotides read TGTGCCAGTAGGACCGGGTTCCTTATAGGGACCGGGGAGCTGTTTTTT. Protein product: CASRTGFLIGTGELFF. J is TRBJ2-2 and V is TRBV19; D is undetermined. V was shortened by 6 bases and J by 5 bases, with 19 bases between the two germline ends. Germline CDR1 and CDR2: LNHDA and SQIVND (reference sequence). CDR3 length: 16 residues.

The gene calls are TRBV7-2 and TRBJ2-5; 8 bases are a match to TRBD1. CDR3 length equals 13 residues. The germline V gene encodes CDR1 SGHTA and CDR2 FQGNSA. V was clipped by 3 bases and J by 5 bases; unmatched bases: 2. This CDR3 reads CASSFTGGETQYF. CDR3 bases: TGTGCCAGCAGCTTTACAGGGGGGGAGACCCAGTACTTC.

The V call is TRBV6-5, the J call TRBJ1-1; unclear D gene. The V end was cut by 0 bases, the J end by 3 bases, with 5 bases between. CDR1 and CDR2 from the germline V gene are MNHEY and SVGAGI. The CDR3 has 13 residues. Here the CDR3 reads CASSYSDHTEAFF. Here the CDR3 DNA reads TGTGCCAGCAGTTACTCAGACCACACTGAAGCTTTCTTT.

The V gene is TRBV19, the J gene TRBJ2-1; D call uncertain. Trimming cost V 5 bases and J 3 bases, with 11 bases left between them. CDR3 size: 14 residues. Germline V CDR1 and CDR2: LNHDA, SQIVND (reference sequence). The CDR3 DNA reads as TGTGCCAGTAGTCCTAGAGCAGGCTACAATGAGCAGTTCTTC. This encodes CASSPRAGYNEQFF.

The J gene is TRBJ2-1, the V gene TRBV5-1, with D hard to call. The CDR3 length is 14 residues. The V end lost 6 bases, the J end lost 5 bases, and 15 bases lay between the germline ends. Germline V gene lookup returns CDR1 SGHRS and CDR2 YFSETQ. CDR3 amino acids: CASTVYSSNNEQFF. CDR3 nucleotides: TGCGCCAGCACAGTTTACTCTAGTAACAATGAGCAGTTCTTC. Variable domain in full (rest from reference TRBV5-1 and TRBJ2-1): KAGVTQTPRYLIKTRGQQVTLSCSPISGHRSVSWYQQTPGQGLQFLFEYFSETQRNKGNFPGRFSGRQFSNSRSEMNVSTLELGDSALYLCASTVYSSNNEQFFGPGTRLTVL.

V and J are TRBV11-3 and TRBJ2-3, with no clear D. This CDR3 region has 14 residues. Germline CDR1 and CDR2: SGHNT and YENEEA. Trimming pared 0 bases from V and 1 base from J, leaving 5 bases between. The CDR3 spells CASSLDGGTDTQYF. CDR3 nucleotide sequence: TGTGCCAGCAGCTTAGATGGGGGCACAGATACGCAGTATTTT.

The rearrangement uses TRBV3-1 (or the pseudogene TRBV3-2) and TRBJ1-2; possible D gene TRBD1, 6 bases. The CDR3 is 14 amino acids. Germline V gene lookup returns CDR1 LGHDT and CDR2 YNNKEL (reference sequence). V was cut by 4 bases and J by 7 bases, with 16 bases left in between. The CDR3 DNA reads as TGTGCCAGCAGCCTTGACCTGGGGGCCAGTGGCTACACCTTC. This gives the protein CASSLDLGASGYTF.

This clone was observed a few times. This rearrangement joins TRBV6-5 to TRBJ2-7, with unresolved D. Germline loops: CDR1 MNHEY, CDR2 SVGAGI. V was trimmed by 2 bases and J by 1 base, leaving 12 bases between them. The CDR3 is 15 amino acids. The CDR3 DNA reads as TGTGCCAGCAGTTACCTTACTACCTCATCCTACGAGCAGTACTTC. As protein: CASSYLTTSSYEQYF.

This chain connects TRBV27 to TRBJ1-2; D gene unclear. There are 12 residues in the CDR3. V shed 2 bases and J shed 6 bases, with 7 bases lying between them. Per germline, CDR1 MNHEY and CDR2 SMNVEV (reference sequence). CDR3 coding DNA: TGTGCCAGCAGTTTAAGGGAGGATGGCTACACCTTC. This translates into CASSLREDGYTF.

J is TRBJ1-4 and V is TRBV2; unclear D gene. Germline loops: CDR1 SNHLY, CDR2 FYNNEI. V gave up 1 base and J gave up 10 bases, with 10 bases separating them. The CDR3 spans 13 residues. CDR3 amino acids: CASSEGTWGKLFF. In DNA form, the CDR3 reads TGTGCCAGCAGTGAAGGGACTTGGGGAAAACTGTTTTTT.

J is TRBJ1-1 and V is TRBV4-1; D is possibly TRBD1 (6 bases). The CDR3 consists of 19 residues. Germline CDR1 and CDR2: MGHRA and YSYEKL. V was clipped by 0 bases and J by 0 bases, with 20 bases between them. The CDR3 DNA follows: TGCGCCAGCAGCCAAGATCGGAGGGATGCGGGGGGCTTGAACACTGAAGCTTTCTTT. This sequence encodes CASSQDRRDAGGLNTEAFF.

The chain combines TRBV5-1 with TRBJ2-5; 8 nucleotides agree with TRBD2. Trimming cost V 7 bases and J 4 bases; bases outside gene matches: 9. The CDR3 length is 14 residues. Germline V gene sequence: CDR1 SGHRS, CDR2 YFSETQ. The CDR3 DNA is TGCGCCAGCCAGGTCGGGGGGGGCCGAGAGACCCAGTACTTC. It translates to CASQVGGGRETQYF.

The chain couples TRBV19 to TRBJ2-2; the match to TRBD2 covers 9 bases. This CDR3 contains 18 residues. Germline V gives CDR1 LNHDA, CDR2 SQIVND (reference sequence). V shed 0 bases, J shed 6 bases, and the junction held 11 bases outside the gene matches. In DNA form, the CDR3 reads TGTGCCAGTAGTATAGATATCGCGGTTAGCGGGAGTTCCGGGGAGCTGTTTTTT. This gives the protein CASSIDIAVSGSSGELFF.

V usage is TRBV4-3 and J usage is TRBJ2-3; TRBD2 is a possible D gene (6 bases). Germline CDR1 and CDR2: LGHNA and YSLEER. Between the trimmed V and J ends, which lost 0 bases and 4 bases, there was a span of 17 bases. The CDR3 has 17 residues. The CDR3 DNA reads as TGCGCCAGCAGCCAAGATCCGAGCGGGCGGAACTCAGATACGCAGTATTTT. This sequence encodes CASSQDPSGRNSDTQYF.